The rows below give T cell receptor beta chains drawn from one sample of a study of response to subunit inactivated influenza vaccine. TCRdb re-called the RT-PCR reads with MiXCR, one entry per CDR3 protein. This sample carries just under 550,000 distinct CDR3 sequences, under 25% of them seen once, and the ten largest clones take 2.5% to 3.5%. These data were also reused for a study on T cells expressing NK-cell markers.

The material was CD4+ T cells sorted from PBMCs, obtained approximately 13 days after vaccination. Receptor source: a man aged 50 to 59 who received an inactivated influenza vaccine. Each CDR3 is given with its conserved first and last residue. Each record gives: clone size, V gene, J gene, D gene, CDR3 DNA, CDR3 protein. The D gene is left open where the match is weak. Clone size is shown for a subset of rows, as once, few, many or a class of expanded clone.

clone size: few
V gene: TRBV28
J gene: TRBJ2-2
D gene: TRBD2
CDR3 DNA: TGTGCCAGCAGTAGCCCTAGCGGGGGTTACACCGGGGAGCTGTTTTTT
CDR3 protein: CASSSPSGGYTGELFF

clone size: few
V gene: TRBV20-1
J gene: TRBJ2-2
D gene: -
CDR3 DNA: TGCAGTGCTAGAGATGTATCGAACACCGGGGAGCTGTTTTTT
CDR3 protein: CSARDVSNTGELFF

clone size: many
V gene: TRBV12-3/TRBV12-4
J gene: TRBJ2-2
D gene: -
CDR3 DNA: TGTGCCAGCAGAGGGATCAGGGAGTCCGGGGAGCTGTTTTTT
CDR3 protein: CASRGIRESGELFF

clone size: -
V gene: TRBV20-1
J gene: TRBJ2-3
D gene: TRBD2
CDR3 DNA: TGCAGTGCTAGCGGGCGGGGGTCCACAGATACGCAGTATTTT
CDR3 protein: CSASGRGSTDTQYF

clone size: many
V gene: TRBV20-1
J gene: TRBJ2-4
D gene: -
CDR3 DNA: TGCAGTGCTGCCCAAACAGGGTCCAAAAACATTCAGTACTTC
CDR3 protein: CSAAQTGSKNIQYF

clone size: -
V gene: TRBV29-1
J gene: TRBJ2-2
D gene: -
CDR3 DNA: TGCAGCGTTGGTCCAGTGGCGAACACCGGGGAGCTGTTTTTT
CDR3 protein: CSVGPVANTGELFF

clone size: many
V gene: TRBV4-1
J gene: TRBJ2-5
D gene: -
CDR3 DNA: TGCGCCAGCAGCCGACTCGAAACGGAGACCCAGTACTTC
CDR3 protein: CASSRLETETQYF

clone size: -
V gene: TRBV10-2
J gene: TRBJ1-6
D gene: -
CDR3 DNA: TGCGCCAGCAGTGCCAGGAGTAATTCACCCCTCCACTTT
CDR3 protein: CASSARSNSPLHF

clone size: -
V gene: TRBV5-1
J gene: TRBJ2-3
D gene: TRBD2
CDR3 DNA: TGCGCCAGCAGCTTGGGATCTAGCGGGAGGATGGGGACAGATACGCAGTATTTT
CDR3 protein: CASSLGSSGRMGTDTQYF

clone size: -
V gene: TRBV29-1
J gene: TRBJ2-3
D gene: TRBD2
CDR3 DNA: TGCAGCGTTGAATTGTCTAGCGGGGGTGGAGATACGCAGTATTTT
CDR3 protein: CSVELSSGGGDTQYF

clone size: few
V gene: TRBV5-1
J gene: TRBJ2-6
D gene: TRBD1
CDR3 DNA: TGCGCCAGCACCCCCCGGGACAGGGTAACTGGGGCCAACGTCCTGACTTTC
CDR3 protein: CASTPRDRVTGANVLTF

clone size: few
V gene: TRBV7-9
J gene: TRBJ1-4
D gene: -
CDR3 DNA: TGTGCCAGCAGCCACCGGGACGGAAATGAAAAACTGTTTTTT
CDR3 protein: CASSHRDGNEKLFF

clone size: once
V gene: TRBV5-4
J gene: TRBJ2-5
D gene: TRBD1
CDR3 DNA: TGTGCCAGCAGCGACAGGGTGGCGAGAGAGACCCAGTACTTC
CDR3 protein: CASSDRVARETQYF

clone size: -
V gene: TRBV10-3
J gene: TRBJ2-5
D gene: -
CDR3 DNA: TGTGCCATCAGGATGGGGCAGCAAGAGACCCAGTACTTC
CDR3 protein: CAIRMGQQETQYF

clone size: few
V gene: TRBV7-2
J gene: TRBJ2-5
D gene: -
CDR3 DNA: TGTGCCAGCAGCCATGGGCTGCGGAAGTACCAAGAGACCCAGTACTTC
CDR3 protein: CASSHGLRKYQETQYF

clone size: few
V gene: TRBV6-1
J gene: TRBJ2-7
D gene: -
CDR3 DNA: TGTGCCACCAAGACTCGGTCTGGAGCCGAGCAGTACTTC
CDR3 protein: CATKTRSGAEQYF

clone size: -
V gene: TRBV6-1
J gene: TRBJ2-7
D gene: TRBD1
CDR3 DNA: TGTGCCAGCAGCGGGACAGCCGGCGGTGGGCAGTACTTC
CDR3 protein: CASSGTAGGGQYF

clone size: -
V gene: TRBV24-1
J gene: TRBJ2-7
D gene: TRBD1
CDR3 DNA: TGTGCCACCAGTGAGTCCGGGACAGATAACTACGAGCAGTACTTC
CDR3 protein: CATSESGTDNYEQYF

clone size: -
V gene: TRBV15
J gene: TRBJ2-7
D gene: TRBD2
CDR3 DNA: TGTGCCACCAGCAGAGATCTGGGCGGGAGAGGGGAGCAGTACTTC
CDR3 protein: CATSRDLGGRGEQYF

clone size: few
V gene: TRBV20-1
J gene: TRBJ1-1
D gene: TRBD1
CDR3 DNA: TGCAGTGCTTCCAAACAGGGGGGAAGCACTGAAGCTTTCTTT
CDR3 protein: CSASKQGGSTEAFF

clone size: -
V gene: TRBV10-3
J gene: TRBJ2-7
D gene: -
CDR3 DNA: TGTGCCATCAGTCAGGACACTGCCTACGAGCAGTACTTC
CDR3 protein: CAISQDTAYEQYF

clone size: once
V gene: TRBV11-2
J gene: TRBJ2-7
D gene: -
CDR3 DNA: TGTGCCAGCAGCTTGAGCGACGGCTTACACTACGAGCAGTACTTC
CDR3 protein: CASSLSDGLHYEQYF

clone size: -
V gene: TRBV2
J gene: TRBJ2-7
D gene: -
CDR3 DNA: TGTGCCAGCACTGGCTCCTACGAGCAGTACTTC
CDR3 protein: CASTGSYEQYF

clone size: few
V gene: TRBV29-1
J gene: TRBJ2-7
D gene: -
CDR3 DNA: TGCAGCGCGCGCAGGTTAGCTTTTCCCTACGAGCAGTACTTC
CDR3 protein: CSARRLAFPYEQYF

clone size: few
V gene: TRBV6-2/TRBV6-3
J gene: TRBJ2-4
D gene: -
CDR3 DNA: TGTGCCAGCAGTGGGGTATCCAAAAACATTCAGTACTTC
CDR3 protein: CASSGVSKNIQYF

clone size: few
V gene: TRBV12-3/TRBV12-4
J gene: TRBJ2-7
D gene: TRBD2
CDR3 DNA: TGTGCCAGCAGTTTAGTTAGCGGGGGGGCATTTGGGTACGAGCAGTACTTC
CDR3 protein: CASSLVSGGAFGYEQYF

clone size: -
V gene: TRBV11-2
J gene: TRBJ2-3
D gene: -
CDR3 DNA: TGTGCCAGCAGCTTATTTACGGGGGGCAGTAGCACAGATACGCAGTATTTT
CDR3 protein: CASSLFTGGSSTDTQYF

clone size: -
V gene: TRBV15
J gene: TRBJ2-3
D gene: -
CDR3 DNA: TGTGCCACCAGCAGAGCGGTCCAGGCAGATACGCAGTATTTT
CDR3 protein: CATSRAVQADTQYF

clone size: few
V gene: TRBV12-3/TRBV12-4
J gene: TRBJ2-7
D gene: TRBD1
CDR3 DNA: TGTGCCAGCAGACCCGGGACAGGGGGCGCGACCGAGCAGTACTTC
CDR3 protein: CASRPGTGGATEQYF

clone size: -
V gene: TRBV20-1
J gene: TRBJ2-7
D gene: -
CDR3 DNA: TGCAGTGCTAGAGATCCTCGGGTTATCTACGAGCAGTACTTC
CDR3 protein: CSARDPRVIYEQYF

clone size: -
V gene: TRBV28
J gene: TRBJ2-1
D gene: TRBD2
CDR3 DNA: TGTGCCAGCAGTTCGCCACTAGCGCTCCCCAAGGGCAATGAGCAGTTCTTC
CDR3 protein: CASSSPLALPKGNEQFF

clone size: -
V gene: TRBV20-1
J gene: TRBJ2-1
D gene: TRBD2
CDR3 DNA: TGCAGTGCTTTCGTTAGCGGGAGCTTGCGGTACAATGAGCAGTTCTTC
CDR3 protein: CSAFVSGSLRYNEQFF

clone size: few
V gene: TRBV28
J gene: TRBJ2-7
D gene: -
CDR3 DNA: TGTGCCAGCAGTTTATGGGGTAGGAGGGATCCCGAGCAGTACTTC
CDR3 protein: CASSLWGRRDPEQYF

clone size: many
V gene: TRBV18
J gene: TRBJ2-7
D gene: TRBD2
CDR3 DNA: TGTGCCAGCTCACCTCCATTACCCGGGACTAGCCCAACAGAGCAGTACTTC
CDR3 protein: CASSPPLPGTSPTEQYF

clone size: -
V gene: TRBV15
J gene: TRBJ1-3
D gene: -
CDR3 DNA: TGTGCCACCAGCAGAGATCACAGAATCGCTGGAAACACCATATATTTT
CDR3 protein: CATSRDHRIAGNTIYF

clone size: few
V gene: TRBV18
J gene: TRBJ2-7
D gene: -
CDR3 DNA: TGTGCCAGCTCACCACTTGCAGCGGAGAACGAGCAGTACTTC
CDR3 protein: CASSPLAAENEQYF

clone size: -
V gene: TRBV29-1
J gene: TRBJ2-2
D gene: -
CDR3 DNA: TGCAGCGTTGGGGTCGGGGACGCGAACACCGGGGAGCTGTTTTTT
CDR3 protein: CSVGVGDANTGELFF

clone size: -
V gene: TRBV20-1
J gene: TRBJ2-3
D gene: TRBD2
CDR3 DNA: TGCAGTGCTACGACTAGCGGGAGGGAAGATACGCAGTATTTT
CDR3 protein: CSATTSGREDTQYF

clone size: many
V gene: TRBV7-9
J gene: TRBJ1-6
D gene: TRBD1
CDR3 DNA: TGTGCCAGCAGCCGGAGGACAGGCACCAATTCACCCCTCCACTTT
CDR3 protein: CASSRRTGTNSPLHF

clone size: -
V gene: TRBV10-3
J gene: TRBJ2-1
D gene: TRBD2
CDR3 DNA: TGTGCCATCAGGTCGGGACTAGCGGACAATGAGCAGTTCTTC
CDR3 protein: CAIRSGLADNEQFF

clone size: few
V gene: TRBV4-3
J gene: TRBJ2-1
D gene: TRBD2
CDR3 DNA: TGCGCCAGCAGCCAAGGATCCCTGCTAGCGGACGAAAATGAGCAGTTCTTC
CDR3 protein: CASSQGSLLADENEQFF

clone size: few
V gene: TRBV7-9
J gene: TRBJ2-3
D gene: -
CDR3 DNA: TGTGCCAGCAGTCCAGGAGGGGTAAACACAGATACGCAGTATTTT
CDR3 protein: CASSPGGVNTDTQYF

clone size: -
V gene: TRBV10-3
J gene: TRBJ2-1
D gene: TRBD2
CDR3 DNA: TGTGCCATCAGTGTGGGACTAGCGGGGCTCAATGAGCAGTTCTTC
CDR3 protein: CAISVGLAGLNEQFF

clone size: few
V gene: TRBV4-2
J gene: TRBJ2-1
D gene: -
CDR3 DNA: TGTGCCAGCAGCCAAGATTTTGACAATGAGCAGTTCTTC
CDR3 protein: CASSQDFDNEQFF

clone size: -
V gene: TRBV7-2
J gene: TRBJ2-3
D gene: TRBD1
CDR3 DNA: TGTGCCAGCAGACCGACAGGGGGCGTCGATACGCAGTATTTT
CDR3 protein: CASRPTGGVDTQYF

clone size: few
V gene: TRBV5-1
J gene: TRBJ1-2
D gene: TRBD1
CDR3 DNA: TGCGCCAGCAGCTCCACGACAGGGAGGAACTATGGCTACACCTTC
CDR3 protein: CASSSTTGRNYGYTF

clone size: few
V gene: TRBV20-1
J gene: TRBJ2-5
D gene: -
CDR3 DNA: TGCAGTGCTAGAGGGAATCATCGAGAGACCCAGTACTTC
CDR3 protein: CSARGNHRETQYF

clone size: few
V gene: TRBV7-2
J gene: TRBJ2-7
D gene: -
CDR3 DNA: TGTGCCAGCAGCCCTACAGGCGGATGGGCCAACGCCTACGAGCAGTACTTC
CDR3 protein: CASSPTGGWANAYEQYF